The sequence of this T cell receptor (beta chain) was determined in a study of control samples from healthy donors and cancer patients. Here immunoSEQ multiplex PCR was the method, and the copy in TCRdb shows in-frame clones only, minus some. There are under 450,000 clones in the sample; about 93% occur only once, and around 6.5% lies in the top ten. Germline CDR1 SGHVS, CDR2 FQNEAQ. V shed 7 bases and J 5 bases; nucleotides not matched to a gene: 7. The CDR3 sequence is 15 residues long. This sequence was found in a man aged 35-49 years with head and neck cancer. The gene calls are TRBV7-8 and TRBJ1-5, with TRBD1 identical over 11 bases. Source material: PBMCs. DNA of the CDR3: TGTGCCAGCACCGCTGGGACAGGGGGTTATCAGCCCCAGCATTTT. Protein product: CASTAGTGGYQPQHF.